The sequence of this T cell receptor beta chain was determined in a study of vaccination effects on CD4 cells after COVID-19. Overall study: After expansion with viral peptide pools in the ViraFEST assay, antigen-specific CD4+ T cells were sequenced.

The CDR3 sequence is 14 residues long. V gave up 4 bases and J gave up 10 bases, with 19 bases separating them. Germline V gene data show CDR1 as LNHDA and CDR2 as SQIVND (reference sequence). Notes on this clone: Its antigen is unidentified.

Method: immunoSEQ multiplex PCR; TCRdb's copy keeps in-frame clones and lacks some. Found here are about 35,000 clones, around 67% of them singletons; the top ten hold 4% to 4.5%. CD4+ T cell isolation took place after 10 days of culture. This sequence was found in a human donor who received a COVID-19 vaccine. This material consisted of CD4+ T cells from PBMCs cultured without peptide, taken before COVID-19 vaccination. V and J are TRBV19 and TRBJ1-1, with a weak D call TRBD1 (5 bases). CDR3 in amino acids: CASSTDLAGGVAFF. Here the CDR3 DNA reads TGTGCCAGTAGTACGGACCTTGCTGGGGGTGTAGCTTTCTTT.